This T cell receptor beta chain was profiled in a study of glioma-infiltrating T cells after dendritic cell vaccination. For the study at large: Monocyte-derived dendritic cells, cultured less than 8 days with IL-4 and GM-CSF, were pulsed with autologous tumor lysate.

Documented time point: after dendritic cell vaccination, including at tumor progression/relapse. Up to about 2 ug genomic DNA was used for TCRB CDR3 amplification. Here immunoSEQ multiplex PCR was the method, and the copy in TCRdb shows in-frame clones only, minus some. The sample includes approximately 50,000 clones, 70% to 90% of them seen just once. V lost 5 bases and J lost 0, with 13 bases in between. Germline-derived CDR1 and CDR2 are LNHDA and SQIVND (reference sequence). This CDR3 spans 16 amino acids. The sequence was collected from a human donor with glioblastoma. J is TRBJ1-4 and V is TRBV19, with D possibly matching TRBD1 (5 bases). The source was blood, collected after dendritic cell vaccination. The CDR3 reads CASSLQGTATNEKLFF. The CDR3 DNA reads as TGTGCCAGTAGTCTCCAGGGCACTGCAACTAATGAAAAACTGTTTTTT.